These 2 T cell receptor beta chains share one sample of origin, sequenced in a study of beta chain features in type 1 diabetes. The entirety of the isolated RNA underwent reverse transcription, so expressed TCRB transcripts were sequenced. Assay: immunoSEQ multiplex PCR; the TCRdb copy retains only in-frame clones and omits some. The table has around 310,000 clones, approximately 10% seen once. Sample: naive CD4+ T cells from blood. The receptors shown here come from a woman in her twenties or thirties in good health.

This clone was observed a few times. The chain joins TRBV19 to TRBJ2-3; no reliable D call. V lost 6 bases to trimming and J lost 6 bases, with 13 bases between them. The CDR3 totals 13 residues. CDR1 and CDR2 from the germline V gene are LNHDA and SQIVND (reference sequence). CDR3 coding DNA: TGTGCCAGTAGGCCTGGGCGCTGGGATACGCAGTATTTT. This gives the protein CASRPGRWDTQYF.

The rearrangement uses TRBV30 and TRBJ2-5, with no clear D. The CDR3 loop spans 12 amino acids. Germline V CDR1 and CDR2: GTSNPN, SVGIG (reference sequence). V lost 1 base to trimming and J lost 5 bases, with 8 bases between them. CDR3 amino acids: CAWSALFETQYF. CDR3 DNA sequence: TGTGCCTGGAGTGCCCTGTTTGAGACCCAGTACTTC.